A selection of T cell receptor beta chains follows, all from one sample in a study of T cell repertoires in cytomegalovirus infection. TCRdb fed the reads into MiXCR, producing one record per CDR3 protein. The profile shows hundreds of thousands of distinct CDR3 sequences, 20% to 25% of them singletons. Material: CD8+ T cells from PBMCs. These TCRs come from a human donor in good health (CMV status not recorded). Some clones in this sample may be carry-over from other donors' samples. Each CDR3 is given with its conserved first and last residue. The D gene is left open where the match is weak. Clone size, where shown, is once, few, many, or a class for clones that have expanded.

J gene: TRBJ2-1; clone size: NA; V gene: TRBV6-8; D gene: TRBD1; CDR3 DNA: TGTGCCAGCAGTTATTCCGGGACAGCTTACAATGAGCAGTGCTTC; CDR3 protein: CASSYSGTAYNEQCF
J gene: TRBJ2-5; clone size: few; V gene: TRBV29-1; D gene: TRBD1; CDR3 DNA: TGCAGCGTTGAGCGGACAGGGCAAGAGACCCAGTACTTC; CDR3 protein: CSVERTGQETQYF
J gene: TRBJ2-2; clone size: few; V gene: TRBV12-3/TRBV12-4; D gene: NA; CDR3 DNA: TGTGCCAATTCGAACACCGGGGAGCTGTTTTTT; CDR3 protein: CANSNTGELFF
J gene: TRBJ2-3; clone size: many; V gene: TRBV7-2; D gene: TRBD1; CDR3 DNA: TGTGCCAGCAGCTTATTGGGGACAGGGGCATCAGATACGCAGTATTTT; CDR3 protein: CASSLLGTGASDTQYF
J gene: TRBJ2-1; clone size: many; V gene: TRBV7-9; D gene: NA; CDR3 DNA: TGTGCCAGCAGTCTAACCCCGGCCGCCTACAATGAGCAGTTCTTC; CDR3 protein: CASSLTPAAYNEQFF
J gene: TRBJ1-4; clone size: NA; V gene: TRBV14; D gene: NA; CDR3 DNA: TGTGCCAGCAGCCAAGGACGAAAGAGTGAAAAACTGTTTTTT; CDR3 protein: CASSQGRKSEKLFF
J gene: TRBJ2-1; clone size: NA; V gene: TRBV29-1; D gene: TRBD2; CDR3 DNA: TGCAGCGTTGAAGATCGGGGGGACGGCAATGAGCAGTTCTTC; CDR3 protein: CSVEDRGDGNEQFF
J gene: TRBJ1-6; clone size: NA; V gene: TRBV28; D gene: TRBD1; CDR3 DNA: TGTGCCAGCACCTTCGGGACAGGCGGCTCACCCCTCCACTTT; CDR3 protein: CASTFGTGGSPLHF
J gene: TRBJ2-1; clone size: few; V gene: TRBV5-3; D gene: TRBD1; CDR3 DNA: TGTGCCAGCAGCGACAGGGGAGGAAGGTACAATGAGCAGTTCTTC; CDR3 protein: CASSDRGGRYNEQFF
J gene: TRBJ2-5; clone size: many; V gene: TRBV28; D gene: NA; CDR3 DNA: TGTGCCAGCAGCGATGGGGACTTCCTGCAAGAGACCCAGTACTTC; CDR3 protein: CASSDGDFLQETQYF
J gene: TRBJ1-6; clone size: many; V gene: TRBV7-3; D gene: NA; CDR3 DNA: TGTGCCAGCAGCCCCGGGATTGGTGGCTCACCCCTCCACTTT; CDR3 protein: CASSPGIGGSPLHF
J gene: TRBJ2-3; clone size: NA; V gene: TRBV19; D gene: NA; CDR3 DNA: TGTGCCAGTAGTTTTAGACAGGTTAGCACAGATACGCAGTATTTT; CDR3 protein: CASSFRQVSTDTQYF
J gene: TRBJ1-3; clone size: many; V gene: TRBV7-2; D gene: NA; CDR3 DNA: TGTGCCAGCAGCCGATCCACGGGGTACCCCTCTGGAAACACCATATATTTT; CDR3 protein: CASSRSTGYPSGNTIYF
J gene: TRBJ2-2; clone size: NA; V gene: TRBV2; D gene: TRBD1; CDR3 DNA: TGTGCCGGGGCCGGGACAGGGTCTATGGCCGGGGAGCTGTTTTTT; CDR3 protein: CAGAGTGSMAGELFF
J gene: TRBJ2-2; clone size: NA; V gene: TRBV12-5; D gene: NA; CDR3 DNA: TGTGCTAGTGGTTTGAACACCGGGGAGCTGTTTTTT; CDR3 protein: CASGLNTGELFF
J gene: TRBJ2-7; clone size: NA; V gene: TRBV20-1; D gene: TRBD1; CDR3 DNA: TGCAGTGCCCGATCGGGACAGGGTTTTAACGAGCAGTACTTC; CDR3 protein: CSARSGQGFNEQYF
J gene: TRBJ1-1; clone size: few; V gene: TRBV14; D gene: NA; CDR3 DNA: TGTGCCAGCAGCCAAACAGGAACAGGGAACACTGAAGCTTTCTTT; CDR3 protein: CASSQTGTGNTEAFF
J gene: TRBJ2-4; clone size: many; V gene: TRBV5-4; D gene: TRBD1; CDR3 DNA: TGTGCCAGCAGCTTGGAAGGGACAGTAAAAAACATTCAGTACTTC; CDR3 protein: CASSLEGTVKNIQYF
J gene: TRBJ1-2; clone size: many; V gene: TRBV7-2; D gene: NA; CDR3 DNA: TGTGCCAGCAGCTTAGGCACTCGTTATGGCTACACCTTC; CDR3 protein: CASSLGTRYGYTF
J gene: TRBJ2-7; clone size: NA; V gene: TRBV3-1; D gene: NA; CDR3 DNA: TGTGCCAGCAGCCAACAGGGACGGTACGAGCAGTACTTC; CDR3 protein: CASSQQGRYEQYF
J gene: TRBJ2-2; clone size: NA; V gene: TRBV27; D gene: TRBD2; CDR3 DNA: TGTGCCAGCAGTCCATTAGCGGGGGGCCCTAACACCGGGGAGCTGTTTTTT; CDR3 protein: CASSPLAGGPNTGELFF
J gene: TRBJ2-1; clone size: NA; V gene: TRBV29-1; D gene: TRBD1; CDR3 DNA: TGCAGCGTGACAGGGGTTAGGTCGAGCTCCTACAATGAGCAGTTCTTC; CDR3 protein: CSVTGVRSSSYNEQFF
J gene: TRBJ2-4; clone size: few; V gene: TRBV7-9; D gene: NA; CDR3 DNA: TGTGCCAGCAGCCCCCGCACAGGGAAAGAAAACATTCAGTACTTC; CDR3 protein: CASSPRTGKENIQYF
J gene: TRBJ2-5; clone size: many; V gene: TRBV7-2; D gene: NA; CDR3 DNA: TGTGCCAGCAGCTTTAGGTCCATCCAAGAGACCCAGTACTTC; CDR3 protein: CASSFRSIQETQYF
J gene: TRBJ2-2; clone size: NA; V gene: TRBV20-1; D gene: NA; CDR3 DNA: TGCAGTGCTAGAGTTTCTACGACCACCCCGGACAACAGGGCGTCGGTTTCGCGGACCGGGGAGCTGTTTTTT; CDR3 protein: CSARVSTTTPDNRASVSRTGELFF
J gene: TRBJ1-1; clone size: many; V gene: TRBV7-6; D gene: TRBD1; CDR3 DNA: TGTGCCAGCAGCTGGGGGACAGAACGGAACACTGAAGCTTTCTTT; CDR3 protein: CASSWGTERNTEAFF
J gene: TRBJ2-5; clone size: NA; V gene: TRBV7-6; D gene: NA; CDR3 DNA: TGTGCCAGCAGCCAAGGGCCAATCGGAGACCAAGAGACCCAGTACTTC; CDR3 protein: CASSQGPIGDQETQYF
J gene: TRBJ2-2; clone size: NA; V gene: TRBV2; D gene: TRBD2; CDR3 DNA: TGTGCCACGAAGCGGGGGGGATACCTTATGATGAACACCGGGGAGCTGTTTTTT; CDR3 protein: CATKRGGYLMMNTGELFF
J gene: TRBJ2-7; clone size: few; V gene: TRBV2; D gene: NA; CDR3 DNA: TGTGCCAGCAGTGAAGTGGCAGGGCCCTTGGGCGAGCAGTACTTC; CDR3 protein: CASSEVAGPLGEQYF
J gene: TRBJ2-5; clone size: few; V gene: TRBV7-7; D gene: NA; CDR3 DNA: TGTGCCACCGGCCTGTACCAAGAGACCCAGTACTTC; CDR3 protein: CATGLYQETQYF
J gene: TRBJ2-1; clone size: NA; V gene: TRBV2; D gene: NA; CDR3 DNA: TGTGCCAACACCGGGACTTACAATGAGCAGTTCTTC; CDR3 protein: CANTGTYNEQFF
J gene: TRBJ2-1; clone size: few; V gene: TRBV29-1; D gene: NA; CDR3 DNA: TGCAGCGCTGGGCGGGCGGGGAACTACAATGAGCAGTTCTTC; CDR3 protein: CSAGRAGNYNEQFF
J gene: TRBJ2-3; clone size: once; V gene: TRBV7-9; D gene: NA; CDR3 DNA: TGTGCCAGCCTACCTACAGGGACAGATACGCAGTATTTT; CDR3 protein: CASLPTGTDTQYF
J gene: TRBJ2-4; clone size: many; V gene: TRBV12-3/TRBV12-4; D gene: NA; CDR3 DNA: TGTGCCAGCAGTTTGCAGGGGACCAAAAACATTCAGTACTTC; CDR3 protein: CASSLQGTKNIQYF
J gene: TRBJ2-7; clone size: few; V gene: TRBV20-1; D gene: TRBD1; CDR3 DNA: TGCAGTGCTCTCACCGGGACAGGGGCCTGGGAGCAGTACTTC; CDR3 protein: CSALTGTGAWEQYF
J gene: TRBJ2-6; clone size: many; V gene: TRBV7-7; D gene: NA; CDR3 DNA: TGTGCTATCTTACGCAGGGTACCTGGGGCCAACGTCCTGACTTTC; CDR3 protein: CAILRRVPGANVLTF
J gene: TRBJ1-2; clone size: few; V gene: TRBV20-1; D gene: NA; CDR3 DNA: TGCAGTGCTCCTTCAAACAGGGAAGCGAACTATGGCTACACCTTC; CDR3 protein: CSAPSNREANYGYTF
J gene: TRBJ1-1; clone size: few; V gene: TRBV6-6; D gene: NA; CDR3 DNA: TGTGCCAGCAGTACCTCGGGCAGGGGCACTGAAGCTTTCTTT; CDR3 protein: CASSTSGRGTEAFF
J gene: TRBJ1-5; clone size: NA; V gene: TRBV23-1; D gene: TRBD1; CDR3 DNA: TGCGCCAGCAGTCCCCGGACAGGTCCATATGGGAGCAATCAGCCCCAGCATTTT; CDR3 protein: CASSPRTGPYGSNQPQHF
J gene: TRBJ2-3; clone size: few; V gene: TRBV10-3; D gene: NA; CDR3 DNA: TGTGCCATCAGTGAGTCGCCCCCCGGCCGGGCAGATACGCAGTATTTT; CDR3 protein: CAISESPPGRADTQYF
J gene: TRBJ2-2; clone size: NA; V gene: TRBV20-1; D gene: TRBD1; CDR3 DNA: TGCAGTGCTAGAGATGGGGCCGGACAGGGAATTTCCGGGGAGCTGTTTTTT; CDR3 protein: CSARDGAGQGISGELFF
J gene: TRBJ1-5; clone size: once; V gene: TRBV5-1; D gene: NA; CDR3 DNA: TGCGCCAGCAGCTTAATGTTGGATCAGCCCCAGCATTTT; CDR3 protein: CASSLMLDQPQHF
J gene: TRBJ2-5; clone size: few; V gene: TRBV2; D gene: NA; CDR3 DNA: TGTGCCAGCAGTGTGTCTAGCTGGGAGACCCAGTACTTC; CDR3 protein: CASSVSSWETQYF
J gene: TRBJ2-1; clone size: few; V gene: TRBV20-1; D gene: TRBD1; CDR3 DNA: TGCAGTGCCACGGGACCCGGGACAGGGATGTACAATGAGCAGTTCTTC; CDR3 protein: CSATGPGTGMYNEQFF
J gene: TRBJ2-6; clone size: few; V gene: TRBV12-3/TRBV12-4; D gene: NA; CDR3 DNA: TGTGCCAGCAGTTTCGGTCGCAGCTCTGGGGCCAACGTCCTGACTTTC; CDR3 protein: CASSFGRSSGANVLTF
J gene: TRBJ1-1; clone size: NA; V gene: TRBV29-1; D gene: NA; CDR3 DNA: TGCAGCGGGGAGGGGCCTTCCATGAACACTGAAGCTTTCTTT; CDR3 protein: CSGEGPSMNTEAFF
J gene: TRBJ2-5; clone size: NA; V gene: TRBV12-3/TRBV12-4; D gene: NA; CDR3 DNA: TGTGCCAGCACCGGACAGTTGCGGGAGACCCAGTACTTC; CDR3 protein: CASTGQLRETQYF
J gene: TRBJ2-1; clone size: many; V gene: TRBV14; D gene: TRBD2; CDR3 DNA: TGTGCCAGCAGCCTGACGACTAGCCCGACGCCGTACAATGAGCAGTTCTTC; CDR3 protein: CASSLTTSPTPYNEQFF
J gene: TRBJ2-5; clone size: NA; V gene: TRBV29-1; D gene: TRBD2; CDR3 DNA: TGCAGCGTTGGGCTAGCGGGGGGGGGAGAGACCCAGTACTTC; CDR3 protein: CSVGLAGGGETQYF
J gene: TRBJ2-1; clone size: NA; V gene: TRBV12-3/TRBV12-4; D gene: NA; CDR3 DNA: TGTGCCAGCCCTACCCTCCGGGGCCGGCTCTATGAGCAGTTCTTC; CDR3 protein: CASPTLRGRLYEQFF
J gene: TRBJ2-2; clone size: NA; V gene: TRBV5-1; D gene: NA; CDR3 DNA: TGCGCCAGCACGCACCTTACGGGGTCGGACACCGGGGAGCTGTTTTTT; CDR3 protein: CASTHLTGSDTGELFF
J gene: TRBJ2-1; clone size: few; V gene: TRBV4-1; D gene: NA; CDR3 DNA: TGCGCCAGCAGCGTCCCGGGTGTCGATGAGCAGTTCTTC; CDR3 protein: CASSVPGVDEQFF
J gene: TRBJ1-2; clone size: few; V gene: TRBV7-9; D gene: TRBD1; CDR3 DNA: TGTGCCAGCAGCTCGCAACGAACTTACAGGGGTTCCTATGGCTACACCTTC; CDR3 protein: CASSSQRTYRGSYGYTF
J gene: TRBJ1-5; clone size: many; V gene: TRBV7-2; D gene: NA; CDR3 DNA: TGTGCCAGCAGCCCAAGGGTTAATAGCAATCAGCCCCAGCATTTT; CDR3 protein: CASSPRVNSNQPQHF
J gene: TRBJ2-1; clone size: NA; V gene: TRBV28; D gene: TRBD1; CDR3 DNA: TGTGCCAGCAGTTCCGACCATCGACAGGGGAAGGGTGATGAGCAGTTCTTC; CDR3 protein: CASSSDHRQGKGDEQFF
J gene: TRBJ2-2; clone size: many; V gene: TRBV27; D gene: NA; CDR3 DNA: TGTGCCAGCACCAACCAGGGAACCGGGGAGCTGTTTTTT; CDR3 protein: CASTNQGTGELFF
J gene: TRBJ2-2; clone size: NA; V gene: TRBV6-5; D gene: TRBD1; CDR3 DNA: TGTGCCAGCAGTTACAGGGACAGGGGCACCACCGGGGAGCTGTTTTTT; CDR3 protein: CASSYRDRGTTGELFF
J gene: TRBJ2-3; clone size: NA; V gene: TRBV12-3/TRBV12-4; D gene: NA; CDR3 DNA: TGTGCCAGCAGTTTCATTGATCAGCCTTATCCGAATACGCAGTATTTT; CDR3 protein: CASSFIDQPYPNTQYF
J gene: TRBJ1-2; clone size: many; V gene: TRBV7-8; D gene: NA; CDR3 DNA: TGTGCCAGCAGCTCATTGATAGTAGGGATTTCGAAAGATGGCTACACCTTC; CDR3 protein: CASSSLIVGISKDGYTF